This T cell receptor beta chain was observed in a study of PD-L1 blockade in urothelial cancer. Across the whole study: Analyzed time points were 3 weeks (second dose) and 6 weeks after therapy began. The study recovered a median of around 150,000 T cells per blood sample.

The authors spiked synthetic TCR analog templates into each PCR. Assay: immunoSEQ multiplex PCR; the TCRdb copy retains only in-frame clones and omits some. The repertoire holds tens of thousands of clones, with around four fifths as singletons. Trimming at V came to 3 bases and at J to 4 bases, leaving 4 bases not matched to a gene. Germline V gives CDR1 SGDLS, CDR2 YYNGEE. The CDR3 sequence is 15 residues long. The clonotype was recovered from a man between 70 and 80 years old with urothelial cancer. The chain couples TRBV9 to TRBJ2-1, with 10 bases aligning to TRBD2. Sequencing used PBMCs, obtained around atezolizumab (anti-PD-L1) treatment. For the CDR3, the DNA is TGTGCCAGCAGCGAACTAGCGGGGACTTACAATGAGCAGTTCTTC. It encodes CASSELAGTYNEQFF.